This T cell receptor beta chain originates from a study of blood T cell repertoires in COVID-19. Overall study context: The United States, Italy and Spain supplied acute and convalescent COVID-19 samples. T cells, B-cell-depleted T cells, or PBMCs provided the cDNA or gDNA that served as material.

The CDR3 runs to 14 residues. Looked up from germline, CDR1 is SNHLY and CDR2 is FYNNEI. Trimming removed 7 bases from V and 0 bases from J, with 12 bases in between. The protocol was immunoSEQ multiplex PCR, while the TCRdb copy is restricted to in-frame clones and leaves out a portion. The sample lists 130,000 or so clones, 75% to 85% seen once, with over 15% in the top ten. This TCR was recovered from an older man with acute or convalescent COVID-19. This chain connects TRBV2 to TRBJ1-1, with D possibly TRBD1 on 5 matching bases. Sequenced sample: peripheral blood. CDR3 nucleotides: TGTGCCAGCAACCAAGACAGAGTGAACACTGAAGCTTTCTTT. Residues: CASNQDRVNTEAFF.